Given below is one T cell receptor (beta chain) in context. Antigen: not known. The data were taken from a study of T cell responses to AZD1222 COVID-19 vaccine. Broader study findings: Close to half of all spike-specific TCRs reportedly target regions of the variants that are unmutated. Two AZD1222 administrations were followed by greater Spike-specific TCR breadth and depth. A mostly white British donor set with more females was recruited, and clonal diversity was possibly underestimated.

Assay: immunoSEQ multiplex PCR; the TCRdb copy retains only in-frame clones and omits some. The repertoire includes 150,000 to 200,000 clones, 85% to 95% of them detected once, and roughly 1% sits in the top ten. Germline V lookup: CDR1 SNHLY, CDR2 FYNNEI. V was cut by 3 bases and J by 6 bases, with 17 bases left in between. The CDR3 is 16 amino acids. This chain uses TRBV2 with TRBJ2-2; D is possibly TRBD2 (7 bases). This TCR derives from an adult who received the MenACWY meningococcal vaccine as a control. The material was peripheral blood, obtained 28 days after the second dose of the MenACWY control vaccine. CDR3 bases: TGTGCCAGCAGTGACTCTTTGGGGGGGGCTCCCGGGGAGCTGTTTTTT. It translates to CASSDSLGGAPGELFF.